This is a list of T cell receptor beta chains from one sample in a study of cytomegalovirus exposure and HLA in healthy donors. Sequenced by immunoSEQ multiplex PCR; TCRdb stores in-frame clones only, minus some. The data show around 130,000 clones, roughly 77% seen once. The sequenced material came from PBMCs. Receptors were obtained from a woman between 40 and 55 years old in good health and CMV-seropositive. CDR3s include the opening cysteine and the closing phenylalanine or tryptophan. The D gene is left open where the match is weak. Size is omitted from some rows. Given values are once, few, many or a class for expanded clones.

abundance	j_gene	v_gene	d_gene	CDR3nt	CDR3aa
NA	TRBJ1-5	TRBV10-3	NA	TGTGCCATCAGTGCGGGGGGTGGCAATCAGCCCCAGCATTTT	CAISAGGGNQPQHF
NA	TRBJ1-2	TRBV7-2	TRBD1	TGTGCCAGCAGCTTACGAACCCGGACAGGGGGCGCCGGAGGCTACACCTTC	CASSLRTRTGGAGGYTF
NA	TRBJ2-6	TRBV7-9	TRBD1	TGTGCCAGCAGCTTTACACAGGGGCGGTTAACGCATGGGGCCAACGTCCTGACTTTC	CASSFTQGRLTHGANVLTF
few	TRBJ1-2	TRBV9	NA	TGTGCCAGCAGCGCCAGCAGGGATGGCTACACCTTC	CASSASRDGYTF
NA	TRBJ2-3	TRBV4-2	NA	TGTGCCAGCAGCTCAGGGCCCACAGATACGCAGTATTTT	CASSSGPTDTQYF
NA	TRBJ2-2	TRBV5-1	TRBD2	TGCGCCAGCAGCTGGGGACTAGCGGGGGGGAACACCGGGGAGCTGTTTTTT	CASSWGLAGGNTGELFF
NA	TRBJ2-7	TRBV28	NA	TGTGCCAGCGGGGGGACGCCGTCCTACGAGCAGTACTTC	CASGGTPSYEQYF
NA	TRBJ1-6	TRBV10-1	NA	TGCGCCAGCAGCGACGGGAATTCACCCCTCCACTTT	CASSDGNSPLHF
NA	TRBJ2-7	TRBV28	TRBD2	TGTGCCAGCAGTTTAGATCATTTAGCGGGAGAGTTTAGTGAGCAGTACTTC	CASSLDHLAGEFSEQYF
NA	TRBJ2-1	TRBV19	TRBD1	TGTGCCAGTACCCAGCGTGTGGACAGGGACCACAATGAGCAGTTCTTC	CASTQRVDRDHNEQFF
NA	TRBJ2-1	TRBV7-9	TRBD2	TGTGCCAGCAGCACACTAGCGGGAGGACAAAGTGAGCAGTTCTTC	CASSTLAGGQSEQFF
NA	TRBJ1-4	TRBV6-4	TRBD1	TGTGCCATACTCCTTAGTCTGGGACAGGTTAATGAAAAACTGTTTTTT	CAILLSLGQVNEKLFF
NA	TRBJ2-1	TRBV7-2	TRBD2	TGTGCCAGCAGCTTCCTAGCGGGAGTGGTCTGGGAGCAGTTCTTC	CASSFLAGVVWEQFF
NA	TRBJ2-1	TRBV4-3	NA	TGCGCCAGCAGCCCCACCCCCCCTGGAGGCGGCAGCTCCTACAATGAGCAGTTCTTC	CASSPTPPGGGSSYNEQFF
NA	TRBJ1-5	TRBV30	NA	TGTGCCTGGACGGCAGGGAGGGATCAGCCCCAGCATTTT	CAWTAGRDQPQHF
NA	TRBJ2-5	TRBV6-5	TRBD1	TGTGCCAGCAGACCCGGGACAGGCCAAGAGACCCAGTACTTC	CASRPGTGQETQYF
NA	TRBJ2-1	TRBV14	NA	TGTGCCAGCAGCCAGGGTAGCGGACGTTATGAGCAGTTCTTC	CASSQGSGRYEQFF
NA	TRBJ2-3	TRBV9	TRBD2	TGTGCCAGCAGCGGTCGACTAGCGGGGGGGTCCACAGATACGCAGTATTTT	CASSGRLAGGSTDTQYF
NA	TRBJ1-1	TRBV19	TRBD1	TGTGCCAGCTGGGACAGGACACAGGCTGAAGCTTTCTTT	CASWDRTQAEAFF
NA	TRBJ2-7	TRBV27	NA	TGTGCCAGCCAAAAGGAGTTAGGCCCTAGATACGAGCAGTACTTC	CASQKELGPRYEQYF
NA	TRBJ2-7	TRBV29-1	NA	TGCAGCGTCCGGCGGGATTCCTACGAGCAGTACTTC	CSVRRDSYEQYF
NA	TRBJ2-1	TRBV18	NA	TGTGCCAGCTACTCTCCGGCCAGGGTAGAGCAGTTCTTC	CASYSPARVEQFF
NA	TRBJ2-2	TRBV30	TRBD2	TGTGCCGTGCAAAGACTAGCGGGGTCCGGGGAGCTGTTTTTT	CAVQRLAGSGELFF
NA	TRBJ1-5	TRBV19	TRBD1	TGTGCCAGTAGTATAGGCGGACAGGGGTACAATCAGCCCCAGCATTTT	CASSIGGQGYNQPQHF
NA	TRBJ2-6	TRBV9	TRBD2	TGTGCCAGCAGCGGGGGGGGACTGCTCCCCTCTGGGGCCAACGTCCTGACTTTC	CASSGGGLLPSGANVLTF
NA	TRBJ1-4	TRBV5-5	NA	TGTGCCAGCAGCCCACAGGGACGGGATGAAAAACTGTTTTTT	CASSPQGRDEKLFF
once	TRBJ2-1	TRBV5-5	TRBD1	TGTGCCAGCAGCTTGGTGGGACAGGCCTGGAATGAGCAGTTCTTC	CASSLVGQAWNEQFF
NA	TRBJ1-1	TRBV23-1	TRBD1	TGCGCCAGCAGTCTTGGCCAGGGGGCTCCCGGGGGGGAAGCTTTCTTT	CASSLGQGAPGGEAFF
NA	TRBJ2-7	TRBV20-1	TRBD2	TGCAGTGCTAGGGAATCAGCGGGGGCCTACTTC	CSARESAGAYF
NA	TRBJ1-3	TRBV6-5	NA	TGTGCCAGCAGTTACTCGACACGATCCTCTGGAAACACCATATATTTT	CASSYSTRSSGNTIYF
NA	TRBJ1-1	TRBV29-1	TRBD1	TGCAGCGTTGCCAGGGGGGAAACTGAAGCTTTCTTT	CSVARGETEAFF
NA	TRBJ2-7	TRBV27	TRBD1	TGTGCCAGCAGGGGACAGTTCGAGGGGTCCTACGAGCAGTACTTC	CASRGQFEGSYEQYF
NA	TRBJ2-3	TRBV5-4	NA	TGTGCCAGCAGCCTCCGGACAGCCACAGATACGCAGTATTTT	CASSLRTATDTQYF
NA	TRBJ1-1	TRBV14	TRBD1	TGTGCCAGCAGCCGAGACAGGGACACTGAAGCTTTCTTT	CASSRDRDTEAFF
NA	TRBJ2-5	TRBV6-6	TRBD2	TGTGCCAGCAGTTACTGGGGGACTAGCGATCAAGAGACCCAGTACTTC	CASSYWGTSDQETQYF
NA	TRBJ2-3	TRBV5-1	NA	TGCGCCAGCAGCTTGGAAGCAGCGCAGATAGGTACGCAGTATTTT	CASSLEAAQIGTQYF
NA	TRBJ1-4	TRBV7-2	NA	TGTGCCAGCAGGGCGGGGGGGACCGCAACTAATGAAAAACTGTTTTTT	CASRAGGTATNEKLFF
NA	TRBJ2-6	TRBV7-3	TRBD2	TGTGCCAGCAGCGATCGGACTAGCGGGAGGAATGGGGCCAACGTCCTGACTTTC	CASSDRTSGRNGANVLTF
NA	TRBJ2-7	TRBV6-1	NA	TGTGCCAGCAGTGAAGCTGGAGCCTCCTACGAGCAGTACTTC	CASSEAGASYEQYF
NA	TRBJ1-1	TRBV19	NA	TGTGCCACCCTAGGAGGAACTGAAGCTTTCTTT	CATLGGTEAFF
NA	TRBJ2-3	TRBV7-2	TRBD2	TGTGCCAGCAGCCTGACCGGGACTAGCGGGGCCACAGATACGCAGTATTTT	CASSLTGTSGATDTQYF
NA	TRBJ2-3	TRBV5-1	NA	TGCGCCAGCAGTGAAGGGGCTACCACAGATACGCAGTATTTT	CASSEGATTDTQYF
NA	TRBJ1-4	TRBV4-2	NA	TGTGCCAGCAGCCAAGCTGGGGGGGCAACGAAGAATAGTGAAAAACTGTTTTTT	CASSQAGGATKNSEKLFF
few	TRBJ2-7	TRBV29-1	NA	TGCAGCGGAAGGCTTGGAGGGGAGCAGTACTTC	CSGRLGGEQYF
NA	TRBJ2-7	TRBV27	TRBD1	TGTGCCAGCAGTTTATTTGGACAGGGGGTAGCATACTCCTACGAGCAGTACTTC	CASSLFGQGVAYSYEQYF
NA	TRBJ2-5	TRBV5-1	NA	TGCGCCAGCAGCTTCTCTGAAGGGACACAAGAGACCCAGTACTTC	CASSFSEGTQETQYF
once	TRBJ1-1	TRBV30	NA	TGTGCCTGGAGGTACAGCCAACTTGAAGCTTTCTTT	CAWRYSQLEAFF
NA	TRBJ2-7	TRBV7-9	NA	TGTGCCAGCAGCTTAAACGGCAGGGCCGACCTAGGGCAGTACTTC	CASSLNGRADLGQYF
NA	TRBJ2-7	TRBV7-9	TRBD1	TGTGCCAGCAGCCGGACAGGGGCTAACGAGCAGTACTTC	CASSRTGANEQYF
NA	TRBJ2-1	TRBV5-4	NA	TGTGCCAGCAGCATGACCCTAGCAGGGGCCCGGAGCTCCTACAATGAGCAGTTCTTC	CASSMTLAGARSSYNEQFF
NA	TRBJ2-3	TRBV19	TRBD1	TGTGCCAGTAGTATATTGACAGGGGCGGCAGATACGCAGTATTTT	CASSILTGAADTQYF
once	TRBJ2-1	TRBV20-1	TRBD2	TGCAGTGCCCGACTAGCGGGTGAGCAGTTCTTC	CSARLAGEQFF
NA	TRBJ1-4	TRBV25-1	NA	TGTGCCAGCAGTCAACCCGGGGTCGGCTTGGAAAAACTGTTTTTT	CASSQPGVGLEKLFF